This TCR beta chain was identified in a study of T cells after posttransplantation cyclophosphamide. Method: immunoSEQ multiplex PCR; TCRdb's copy keeps in-frame clones and lacks some. This repertoire holds over 25,000 clones, and none appear only once. Peripheral blood was collected from the related graft donor on the marrow donation day. Ten or more counts support this clone. What it recognizes is unknown. This CDR3 comprises 14 residues. Germline V CDR1 and CDR2: GTSNPN, SVGIG (reference sequence). Trimming removed 4 bases at V and 12 bases at J, with 22 bases between. Study-wide findings and caveats: After PTCy, TRB diversity resembled that of CNI/methotrexate controls. Blood and skin or GI T cell repertoires showed limited TRB overlap. Later post-transplant blood repertoires were often dominated by donor CD8+ memory clones.

This chain links TRBV30 with TRBJ2-1; D perhaps matches TRBD2 (6 bases). The sequencing sample was made of PBMCs. The TCR originated in a man aged 45-65 years in good health, CMV-negative, and a related stem cell transplant donor. The CDR3 DNA sequence: TGTGCCTGGATCCCCGGGAGTCTGTTCCGGTCGCAGTTCTTC. Protein product: CAWIPGSLFRSQFF.